These 25 T cell receptor beta chains were sequenced from one sample in a study of blood T cell repertoires in COVID-19. Measured with immunoSEQ multiplex PCR; TCRdb has only the in-frame clones, and not every one. The sample lists 200,000 or so clones, roughly 89% occurring once. The sample taken for sequencing was PBMCs or T cells enriched from blood (not recorded which). The source is a woman in her thirties or forties with acute COVID-19.

The chain carries TRBV29-1 and TRBJ1-5; 11 nucleotides match TRBD1. The CDR3 has 13 residues. V gave up 4 bases and J gave up 6 bases; unmatched junction bases: 2. Germline loops: CDR1 SQVTM, CDR2 ANQGSEA. The CDR3 loop is CSVGTGGVQPQHF. CDR3 nucleotide sequence: TGCAGCGTTGGGACAGGGGGCGTTCAGCCCCAGCATTTT.

This chain joins TRBV12-5 and TRBJ2-3; 10 bases agree with TRBD2. V dropped 3 bases and J dropped 9; count of bases not matched to a gene: 15. Germline loops: CDR1 LGHNT, CDR2 FRNRAP. CDR3 size: 17 residues. DNA of the CDR3: TGTGCTAGTGGTTTATACTCCAGCGGGGGGGCTCTGGGCACGCAGTATTTT. This encodes CASGLYSSGGALGTQYF.

The chain carries TRBV18 and TRBJ1-5; perhaps TRBD1 as D (5 bases). Germline CDR1 is KGHSH and CDR2 is LQKENI. V shed 8 bases and J shed 4 bases, with 15 bases lying between them. This CDR3 is built from 14 residues. As DNA, the CDR3 is TGTGCCAGCCAACTGGCAGGGCCTAATCAGCCCCAGCATTTT. Translation gives CASQLAGPNQPQHF.

As regards this clone: The junction does not match germline at one end; this may be a read error. The chain recombines TRBV5-1 with TRBJ2-2, with a possible D match to TRBD2 (6 bases). The germline CDR1 and CDR2 sequences are SGHRS and YFSETQ. The CDR3 is 13 residues long. CDR3 coding DNA: TGCGCCACCAGCTTGAAGCGGGCTGGTGAGCTGTTTTTT. Its translation: CATSLKRAGELFF.

This clone was detected only once. The V gene is TRBV30, the J gene TRBJ1-4, with a possible D match to TRBD1 (6 bases). CDR3 length: 13 residues. The germline CDR1 and CDR2 sequences are GTSNPN and SVGIG (reference sequence). CDR3 sequence reads: CARGEGANEKLFF. CDR3 DNA sequence: TGTGCTCGGGGTGAGGGGGCTAATGAAAAACTGTTTTTT.

The CDR3 region has the DNA TGTGCCAGCTCGTCAACAGGGGGGGATATGAACACTGAAGCTTTCTTT. This translates into CASSSTGGDMNTEAFF. This chain uses TRBV18 with TRBJ1-1; TRBD1 matches at 8 bases. The junction had 9 bases not matched to a gene; V was cut back by 6 bases and J by 0 bases. The CDR3 runs to 16 residues. The germline gives CDR1 KGHSH, CDR2 LQKENI.

The chain has TRBV9 and TRBJ2-1; D might be TRBD2 (6 bases). The CDR3 has 14 residues. Germline values: CDR1 SGDLS, CDR2 YYNGEE. V gave up 3 bases and J gave up 9 bases, with 16 bases separating them. The CDR3 loop is CASSEGNAGGEQFF. The CDR3 DNA reads TGTGCCAGCAGCGAGGGAAACGCCGGGGGTGAGCAGTTCTTC.

The CDR3 DNA follows: TGTGCCAGCAGTATCACCCACGGGTACGAGCAGTACGTC. This encodes CASSITHGYEQYV. The chain couples TRBV6-5 to TRBJ2-7; D remains ambiguous. The germline gives CDR1 MNHEY, CDR2 SVGAGI. V lost 5 bases, J lost 4 bases, and 12 bases lay in between. The CDR3 has 13 residues.

The chain is built from TRBV11-2 and TRBJ1-2; 7 bases are shared with TRBD1. The CDR3 length is 16 residues. The V gene end was trimmed by 3 bases and the J gene end by 6 bases; junction bases not matched to a gene: 13. From germline, CDR1 is SGHAT and CDR2 FQNNGV. CDR3 nucleotide sequence: TGTGCCAGCAGCTTTTTTCTGACAGGGCCCACGGATGGCTACACCTTC. It translates to CASSFFLTGPTDGYTF. Combining the CDR3 with reference TRBV11-2 and TRBJ1-2 gives the whole variable domain EAGVAQSPRYKIIEKRQSVAFWCNPISGHATLYWYQQILGQGPKLLIQFQNNGVVDDSQLPKDRFSAERLKGVDSTLKIQPAKLEDSAVYLCASSFFLTGPTDGYTFGSGTRLTVV.

The chain uses TRBV7-2 and TRBJ2-3; 9 bases fit TRBD2. Germline trimming cut 8 bases from V and 6 bases from J; bases unmatched to any gene: 9. From germline, CDR1 is SGHTA and CDR2 FQGNSA. The CDR3 length is 14 residues. CDR3 coding DNA: TGTGCCAGCGCGAGGGAGCGGGGGGCTGATACGCAGTATTTT. Its protein product is CASARERGADTQYF.

V and J are TRBV6-5 and TRBJ2-2; 11 bases match TRBD2. Losses at the gene ends were 4 bases for V and 6 bases for J; bases not matched to a gene: 4. This CDR3 has 15 residues. CDR1 is MNHEY and CDR2 is SVGAGI in the germline V gene. As DNA, the CDR3 is TGTGCCAGCAGTTTTAGCGGGGGGGGACCCGGGGAGCTGTTTTTT. This sequence encodes CASSFSGGGPGELFF.

The CDR3 DNA is TGTGCCAGCAGCTTATCACAGGGGTTCAACACTGAAGCTTTCTTT. Translating it yields CASSLSQGFNTEAFF. This chain links TRBV11-2 with TRBJ1-1; 7 bases are a match to TRBD1. There are 15 residues in the CDR3. Germline loops: CDR1 SGHAT, CDR2 FQNNGV. J lost 2 bases, V lost 2 bases, and 5 bases had no gene match.

The chain links TRBV29-1 to TRBJ2-2, with D possibly TRBD2 on 5 matching bases. CDR3 length equals 15 residues. CDR1 is SQVTM and CDR2 is ANQGSEA in the germline V gene. V lost 2 bases to trimming and J lost 4 bases, with 14 bases between them. The CDR3 region has the DNA TGCAGCGTTGAATCTGCGGGTCGGGGCACCGGGGAGCTGTTTTTT. Protein sequence: CSVESAGRGTGELFF.

The V gene is TRBV19, the J gene TRBJ1-1; the D is unclear. The CDR3 covers 12 residues. V lost 5 bases, J lost 4 bases, and 8 bases lay in between. The germline gives CDR1 LNHDA, CDR2 SQIVND (reference sequence). The CDR3 DNA reads as TGTGCCAGTAGTCCGGGAAGCACTGAAGCTTTCTTT. It codes for CASSPGSTEAFF. Full variable domain (rest looked up from reference TRBV19 and TRBJ1-1): DGGITQSPKYLFRKEGQNVTLSCEQNLNHDAMYWYRQDPGQGLRLIYYSQIVNDFQKGDIAEGYSVSREKKESFPLTVTSAQKNPTAFYLCASSPGSTEAFFGQGTRLTVV.

The V gene is TRBV7-8, the J gene TRBJ2-7; D is uncertain. The CDR3 has 13 amino acids. CDR1 and CDR2 from the germline V gene are SGHVS and FQNEAQ. The V gene lost 1 base and the J gene lost 2 bases, with 6 bases spanning the gap. The CDR3 DNA reads TGTGCCAGCAGCTTAGACATCCCCTACGAGCAGTACTTC. It codes for CASSLDIPYEQYF.

A single count supports this clone. The chain couples TRBV7-2 to TRBJ1-2; TRBD1 might be the D (6 bases). CDR3 length equals 14 residues. Germline loops: CDR1 SGHTA, CDR2 FQGNSA. Trimming pared 4 bases from V and 8 bases from J, leaving 17 bases between. The CDR3, as DNA: TGTGCCAGCAGCTCCAGTGGACAGATACTGGGCTACACCTTC. As protein: CASSSSGQILGYTF. Full variable domain (rest looked up from reference TRBV7-2 and TRBJ1-2): GAGVSQSPSNKVTEKGKDVELRCDPISGHTALYWYRQSLGQGLEFLIYFQGNSAPDKSGLPSDRFSAERTGGSVSTLTIQRTQQEDSAVYLCASSSSGQILGYTFGSGTRLTVV.

The chain links TRBV7-6 to TRBJ1-5; weak D call: TRBD1 (5 bases). CDR3 length: 15 amino acids. Germline V gives CDR1 SGHVS, CDR2 FNYEAQ. V shed 5 bases and J shed 6 bases, with 17 bases lying between them. CDR3 protein: CASSQSGGTGQPQHF. The CDR3 bases are TGTGCCAGCAGCCAAAGCGGGGGTACCGGTCAGCCCCAGCATTTT.

This clone was detected once. The CDR3 here is CASSDFGTEAFF. DNA of the CDR3: TGTGCCAGTAGCGACTTCGGTACTGAAGCTTTCTTT. This chain links TRBV19 with TRBJ1-1, with D hard to call. The length of the CDR3 is 12 residues. V lost 6 bases and J 5 bases, leaving 10 bases between the germline ends. CDR1 is LNHDA and CDR2 is SQIVND in the germline V gene (reference sequence).

The gene calls are TRBV3-1 (or the pseudogene TRBV3-2) and TRBJ1-2; no reliable D call. Per germline, CDR1 LGHDT and CDR2 YNNKEL (reference sequence). With 4 bases removed from V and 2 bases from J, the gap between germline ends came to 11 bases. The CDR3 loop spans 14 amino acids. CDR3 DNA sequence: TGTGCCAGCAGCCCATATAGGGAGAACTATGGCTACACCTTC. Translating gives CASSPYRENYGYTF.

The chain is built from TRBV6-1 and TRBJ1-2; 11 bases fit TRBD1. The CDR3 is 15 residues long. The germline gives CDR1 MNHNS, CDR2 SASEGT. Trimming took 1 base from V and 4 from J; bases not matched to a gene: 2. CDR3 protein: CASSEDGTGGYGYTF. The CDR3 nucleotides read TGTGCCAGCAGTGAAGACGGGACAGGGGGCTATGGCTACACCTTC.

This chain links TRBV9 with TRBJ1-2, with D tentatively TRBD1 (5 bases). CDR3 length equals 17 residues. The ends were cut back, 5 bases at V and 0 bases at J, with 20 bases in the middle. From germline, CDR1 is SGDLS and CDR2 YYNGEE. The CDR3, as DNA: TGTGCCAGCAGTGGCTTGGGGGAGGAGATTACTAACTATGGCTACACCTTC. Translating gives CASSGLGEEITNYGYTF.

This chain links TRBV5-1 with TRBJ1-4; TRBD1 might be the D (6 bases). Between the trimmed V and J ends, which lost 4 bases and 7 bases, there was a span of 14 bases. Looked up from germline, CDR1 is SGHRS and CDR2 is YFSETQ. CDR3 size: 14 residues. DNA of the CDR3: TGCGCCAGCAGCGTCCAGGGGTCGGGTGAAAAACTGTTTTTT. This encodes CASSVQGSGEKLFF.

J is TRBJ1-1 and V is TRBV21-1; TRBD1 reflects the table's D call only, with no check against the DNA. TRBV21-1 represents a pseudogene. The CDR3 has 15 amino acids. CDR3 in DNA: TGTGCCAGCAGCACTGGACAGGGTCTGAACACTGAAGCTTTCTTT. Translated: CASSTGQGLNTEAFF.

J is TRBJ2-3 and V is TRBV27; D is possibly TRBD2 (7 bases). CDR3 length: 14 amino acids. Looked up from germline, CDR1 is MNHEY and CDR2 is SMNVEV (reference sequence). Between the trimmed V and J ends, which lost 10 bases and 6 bases, there was a span of 20 bases. CDR3 sequence: CATLGRGGWDTQYF. CDR3 DNA sequence: TGTGCCACTCTCGGAAGGGGGGGCTGGGATACGCAGTATTTT.

The gene calls are TRBV11-1 and TRBJ2-7, with TRBD2 as a possible D gene (5 bases). The CDR3 extends over 16 amino acids. CDR1 and CDR2 from the germline V gene are SGHAT and FQDESV (reference sequence). The V end lost 5 bases, the J end lost 4 bases, and 21 bases lay between the germline ends. The CDR3 sequence: CASSPTETRGKYEQYV. CDR3 DNA: TGTGCCAGCAGCCCGACGGAGACAAGAGGGAAGTACGAGCAGTACGTC.